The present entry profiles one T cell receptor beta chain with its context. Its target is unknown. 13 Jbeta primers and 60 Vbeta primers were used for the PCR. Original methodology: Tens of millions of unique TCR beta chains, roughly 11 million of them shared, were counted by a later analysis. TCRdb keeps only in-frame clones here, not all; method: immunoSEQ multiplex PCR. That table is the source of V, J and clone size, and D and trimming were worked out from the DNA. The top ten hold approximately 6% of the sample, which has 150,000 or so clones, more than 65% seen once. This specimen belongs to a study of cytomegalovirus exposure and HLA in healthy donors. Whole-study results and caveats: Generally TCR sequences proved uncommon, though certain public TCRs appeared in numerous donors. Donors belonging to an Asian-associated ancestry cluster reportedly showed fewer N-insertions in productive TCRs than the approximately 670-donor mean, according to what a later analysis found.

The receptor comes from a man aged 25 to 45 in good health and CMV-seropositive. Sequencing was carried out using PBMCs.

CDR3 loop: CSVVVTGFSYNEQFF. The CDR3 nucleotides are TGCAGCGTCGTCGTTACAGGCTTCTCCTACAATGAGCAGTTCTTC. The chain links TRBV29-1 to TRBJ2-1; possibly TRBD1 for D (5 bases). V dropped 6 bases and J dropped 0 bases, with 15 bases sitting between them. CDR3 length: 15 residues. Germline loops: CDR1 SQVTM, CDR2 ANQGSEA.